Described below is a single T cell receptor (beta chain) sequence and its context. This clonotype was seen a few times. Its antigen remains undetermined. No much larger clone exists at a distance of one base, and base qualities are not known. Donors were 39 systemically healthy Caucasian individuals from Russia aged 6 to 90 years. Each donor gave around 9.9 milliliters of peripheral blood, collected into EDTA-treated Vacutainer tubes. Ficoll-Paque density-gradient centrifugation was used to isolate PBMCs, with at least 6.5 million per sample. Trizol reagent was used to extract total RNA from PBMCs, with at least 5 micrograms per sample. Naive CD45RAhigh/CD27high T cell percentages were measured by flow cytometry on a PBMC aliquot from every donor. The data derive from a study of blood T cells in healthy people across ages (dated by TCRdb to 2015 to 2017). Regarding the research as a whole: In model experiments, template switching captured roughly one uniquely barcoded TCR beta cDNA molecule for every two T cells. Using deep sequencing normalized with unique cDNA molecular identifiers, the study measured how TCR beta repertoire diversity changes with age. Donors were grouped into four age groups: young (average roughly 15 years), middle-aged (about 38), aged (over 55) and long-lived (82). The study analyzed two additional independent replicas of 1 million unique cDNA reads from the same blood draw for two donors, one aged 18 to 29 and one aged 80 or older.

To prepare the library, 5' RACE was applied. Instrument used: Illumina HiSeq 2500. A second PCR of about 7 to 12 cycles was run with a J-beta primer mix and a sample-barcoded 5' primer. Each TCR beta cDNA molecule received a unique molecular identifier from a template-switch 5' adaptor carrying 12 random nucleotides. At least 2.5 million CDR3-containing paired-end reads were obtained from each sample. First-strand cDNA synthesis was performed from all RNA using the Mint cDNA synthesis kit, with priming by a TRBC-specific oligonucleotide. After uracil-DNA glycosylase treatment, a first 18-cycle PCR used universal primers M1SS and BC2_uni_R on all cDNA. The study's processing was this. For normalization, 1 million high-quality reads were randomly selected from each sample, with every read carrying a distinct molecular identifier. Reads with shared molecular identifiers were discarded instead of being binned into consensus sequences. MiTCR, with a Q25 quality threshold and the strictest error-elimination algorithm, was used for CDR3 identification, clonotype clustering and error correction. Lower-bound total TCR beta diversity was estimated with a nonparametric unseen species model using Euler transformation. TCRdb trimmed the raw reads at Q25, called clones with MiXCR and kept productive beta chains. Each entry merges the rows of one CDR3 protein and shows their most common DNA and genes. The V and J calls reflect TCRdb's pipeline rather than the authors' work. The sample profile shows a few hundred thousand distinct CDR3 sequences; about 25% of them were found once. 3% to 4.5% of the sample comes from the top ten.

Spanning cysteine to phenylalanine, the CDR3 consists of 13 amino acids. Only the CDR3 part of the read is kept: 39 bases, read in frame from the first base. At the junction V is shortened by 5 bases and J by 3 bases, with 10 bases in between. In the germline V gene (reference sequence), CDR1 corresponds to SEHNR and CDR2 to FQNEAQ. Overall study results and their limits: As age increased, observed TCR beta diversity per million T cells dropped in a roughly linear way, and a significant reduction was already evident by age about 40. Compared with the aged group, the long-lived group had more naive CD4+ T cells, fewer expanded clones and increased TCR diversity, suggesting age selection. Total diversity estimates from one million sequenced T cells were considered lower bounds and underestimates. A strong correlation was found between observed TCR beta diversity and the percentage of naive T cells measured by flow cytometry. Conclusive comparison of naive and antigen-experienced compartments was prevented by the profiling of bulk unsorted PBMCs. The CMV infection status of donors was not known, potentially confounding age-related changes in expanded clonotypes.

Another study also made use of these data, one on T cells of mothers and their children. From the second report: Donors were nine systemically healthy Caucasian individuals: three mothers and their six children. cDNA synthesis used all of the extracted RNA, with 1.5 ug of RNA in each 15 ul reaction. Sample barcodes and 2-4 random nucleotides were added via the M1S primer in the second PCR. More than 8.5 million TCR beta CDR3 reads were obtained from each mother, and some 3.2 million reads were obtained from each child. Thymic selection similarly shapes TCR recombination output in related and unrelated pairs, with minor effect from inherited differences. Related mother-child pairs always showed normalized repertoire overlap that was slightly higher than in unrelated mother-child pairs, though the difference was never significant. With a sensitivity of about 100 clones per million clonotypes, no persistent microchimeric T cell clones were detected. In the study, deep NGS was used to compare the TCR beta repertoires of mothers and children, and features distinguishing related mother-child pairs from unrelated individuals were sought. On average, the children were around 11 +/- 4 years old, while the mothers were roughly 36 +/- 4 years old. After adapter ligation with NEBNext reagents, the libraries were sequenced on Illumina HiSeq 2000 with 100+100 nt paired-end reads. To prevent cross-contamination, the mother and child libraries were prepared a month apart and were sequenced in separate runs. For each donor, between roughly 450,000 and 2,200,000 distinct TCR beta clonotypes were identified. Naive TCR beta clonotypes were estimated from low-frequency clonotypes matched to each donor's FACS-determined naive share, without sorting.

This receptor chain uses TRBV7-9 and TRBJ2-5; the D gene is not confidently resolved. The sequence came from a boy younger than 10 in good health. Sequenced sample: blood. The DNA sequence is as follows: TGTGCCAGCAGCCCAGACACAGAAGAGACCCAGTACTTC. It specifies CASSPDTEETQYF.